The next 12 T cell receptor beta chains were all read from a single sample in a study of PD-L1 blockade in urothelial cancer. Only in-frame clones appear in the TCRdb table, and some are missing; sequencing was by immunoSEQ multiplex PCR. The top ten hold roughly 2.7% of the sample, which has about 41,000 clones, roughly 84% seen once. Time point meaning: peripheral blood 6 weeks after treatment start. The sequencing here drew on PBMCs, taken around atezolizumab (anti-PD-L1) treatment. The origin of the receptors is a man in his 70s with urothelial cancer.

The chain joins TRBV30 to TRBJ2-5; 9 bases fit TRBD2. The germline V gene encodes CDR1 GTSNPN and CDR2 SVGIG (reference sequence). V lost 5 bases to trimming and J lost 5 bases; unmatched junction nucleotides: 6. The CDR3 spans 13 residues. The CDR3 region has the DNA TGTGCCTGGGGGGTAGCGGGAGTGGAGACCCAGTACTTC. Translating it yields CAWGVAGVETQYF.

This clone was seen more than once but under ten times. This rearrangement joins TRBV6-6 to TRBJ2-3, with D unresolved. Trimming pared 6 bases from V and 3 bases from J, leaving 13 bases between. Germline CDR1 is MNHNY and CDR2 is SVGAGI (reference sequence). The length of the CDR3 is 14 residues. DNA for the CDR3: TGTGCCAGCAGCGAGGTAGCACGGACAGATACGCAGTATTTT. Its protein product is CASSEVARTDTQYF.

The chain employs TRBV19 and TRBJ2-3; TRBD2 agrees at 10 bases. CDR3 size: 18 residues. In germline, CDR1 is LNHDA, CDR2 SQIVND (reference sequence). The ends lost 0 bases at V and 4 bases at J; junction bases unmatched: 10. The CDR3 sequence is CASSIDGPAGGEADTQYF. In nucleotides, the CDR3 is TGTGCCAGTAGTATAGATGGGCCAGCGGGAGGGGAGGCAGATACGCAGTATTTT.

This chain connects TRBV27 to TRBJ1-2; 8 bases agree with TRBD1. Trimming took 4 bases from V and 4 from J; bases not matched to a gene: 5. Germline CDR1 reads MNHEY; CDR2 reads SMNVEV (reference sequence). This CDR3 region has 14 residues. Written as DNA, the CDR3 is TGTGCCAGCAGTTCCGTGACAGGGGTCTATGGCTACACCTTC. Residues: CASSSVTGVYGYTF.

The chain recombines TRBV11-2 with TRBJ2-2; 8 nucleotides line up with TRBD2. The CDR3 spans 16 residues. The germline V gene has CDR1 SGHAT and CDR2 FQNNGV. V gave up 5 bases and J gave up 0 bases; unmatched junction bases: 5. The CDR3 reads CASSLLAGTNTGELFF. In nucleotides, the CDR3 is TGTGCCAGCAGCCTCCTAGCGGGCACGAACACCGGGGAGCTGTTTTTT.

This clone was counted a single time. The chain uses TRBV19 and TRBJ2-2; 8 bases are shared with TRBD2. CDR1 and CDR2 from the germline V gene are LNHDA and SQIVND (reference sequence). Losses at the gene ends were 1 base for V and 3 bases for J; bases not matched to a gene: 7. This CDR3 region has 17 residues. CDR3 in DNA: TGTGCCAGTAGTATAGGCCCTAGCGGGCCCTACACCGGGGAGCTGTTTTTT. Its protein product is CASSIGPSGPYTGELFF.

V and J are TRBV5-1 and TRBJ1-1; 8 nucleotides match TRBD1. Germline V gene data show CDR1 as SGHRS and CDR2 as YFSETQ. This CDR3 region has 14 residues. V gave up 4 bases and J gave up 7 bases; unmatched junction bases: 9. CDR3 amino acids: CASSPRQGNFEAFF. The CDR3 DNA is TGCGCCAGCAGCCCACGACAGGGGAACTTTGAAGCTTTCTTT.

J is TRBJ2-7 and V is TRBV5-4; 7 bases are shared with TRBD1. The ends lost 2 bases at V and 2 bases at J; junction bases unmatched: 1. CDR3 length: 13 residues. CDR1 is SGHNT and CDR2 is YYREEE in the germline V gene (reference sequence). The CDR3 is CASSFGTAYEQYF. CDR3 nucleotide sequence: TGTGCCAGCAGCTTCGGGACAGCCTACGAGCAGTACTTC.

This clone appeared once. The chain joins TRBV5-1 to TRBJ2-1; tentatively, D is TRBD2 (6 bases). Trimming removed 5 bases from V and 4 bases from J, with 16 bases in between. This CDR3 contains 15 residues. Germline values: CDR1 SGHRS, CDR2 YFSETQ. CDR3 DNA: TGCGCCAGCAGTGGACAAGTTGCGGGGTACAATGAGCAGTTCTTC. Translating gives CASSGQVAGYNEQFF.

The chain carries TRBV25-1 and TRBJ2-1; 9 bases agree with TRBD2. This CDR3 is 15 amino acids long. Germline loops: CDR1 MGHDK, CDR2 SYGVNS. V shed 1 base and J 9 bases; nucleotides not matched to a gene: 7. The CDR3 region is CASSEWAGGPVEQFF. The DNA of the CDR3 is TGTGCCAGCAGTGAATGGGCGGGAGGGCCGGTTGAGCAGTTCTTC.

This clone came up once. The chain joins TRBV2 to TRBJ1-1; 8 nucleotides line up with TRBD1. V dropped 5 bases and J dropped 5; count of bases not matched to a gene: 7. Germline lookup yields CDR1 SNHLY and CDR2 FYNNEI. CDR3 size: 14 residues. The CDR3 DNA reads as TGTGCCAGCAGTTCTGACAGGGGAAATACTGAAGCTTTCTTT. Translation gives CASSSDRGNTEAFF.

The rearrangement uses TRBV2 and TRBJ1-5, with TRBD1 as a possible D gene (6 bases). The CDR3 loop spans 13 amino acids. The V gene's germline CDR1 is SNHLY and CDR2 FYNNEI. V was shortened by 10 bases and J by 0 bases, with 10 bases between the two germline ends. The CDR3 nucleotides read TGTGCCACCAGACAGGATAGCAATCAGCCCCAGCATTTT. Protein sequence: CATRQDSNQPQHF.